Following are 25 T cell receptor beta chains from one sample sequenced in a study of shared clonotypes between healthy human individuals. Repertoires were generated with immunoSEQ multiplex PCR, while TCRdb's copy carries only in-frame clones and drops some. The sample shows about 990,000 clones, around 78% of them seen only once. Sequenced: memory CD4+ T cells from PBMCs. Subset described: CD45RA-negative fraction. Receptors were obtained from a man younger than 35 in good health. Some clones in this sample may be carry-over from other donors' samples.

A remark on this clone: Being one base from a much bigger clone, this may be a read error. Other DNA sequences in this sample translate to the same CDR3. The chain is built from TRBV6-5 and TRBJ1-2; possible D gene TRBD1, 6 bases. The CDR3 is made up of 12 amino acids. Germline V CDR1 and CDR2: MNHEY, SVGAGI. Here the CDR3 reads CASSSGARGYTF. The CDR3, as DNA: TGTGCTAGCAGTTCGGGGGCGCGGGGCTACACCTTC.

The chain is built from TRBV6-1 and TRBJ1-2; 9 bases are shared with TRBD1. Germline trimming cut 7 bases from V and 8 bases from J; bases unmatched to any gene: 11. The length of the CDR3 is 14 residues. The germline gives CDR1 MNHNS, CDR2 SASEGT. The CDR3 DNA reads TGTGCCAGCATCGCGGGACAGGGATTCGGCGGCTACACCTTC. It yields the protein CASIAGQGFGGYTF.

This clone has only one observation. The chain carries TRBV5-1 and TRBJ1-4, with D tentatively TRBD1 (6 bases). Germline CDR1 is SGHRS and CDR2 is YFSETQ. Trimming shortened V by 6 bases and J by 4 bases, and 13 bases separated the two germline ends. The CDR3 runs to 14 residues. The CDR3 DNA reads TGCGCCAGCACGGAAGGACAGCGTAATGAAAAACTGTTTTTT. The encoded protein is CASTEGQRNEKLFF.

The rearrangement uses TRBV7-3 and TRBJ2-7; no reliable D call. Germline CDR1 is SGHTA and CDR2 is FQGTGA. CDR3 length: 13 residues. Between the trimmed V and J ends, which lost 5 bases and 6 bases, there was a span of 14 bases. The chain's CDR3 is CASSHSSMGEQYF. The CDR3 region has the DNA TGTGCCAGCAGCCATTCTTCGATGGGCGAGCAGTACTTC.

This chain uses TRBV4-1 with TRBJ2-2; D not resolved. The CDR3 spans 15 residues. With 2 bases removed from V and 1 base from J, the gap between germline ends came to 8 bases. Germline CDR1 reads MGHRA; CDR2 reads YSYEKL. The DNA of the CDR3 is TGCGCCAGCAGCCAAACGGGTTTGAACACCGGGGAGCTGTTTTTT. Amino acids: CASSQTGLNTGELFF.

The rearrangement joins TRBV2 to TRBJ1-1, with TRBD1 matching 7 bases. The V segment lost 6 bases and the J segment 5 bases; nucleotides outside the gene matches: 9. The CDR3 length is 14 residues. CDR1 and CDR2 (germline): SNHLY, FYNNEI. Written as DNA, the CDR3 is TGTGCCAGCAGCGTGACAGGGAGTGGAACTGAAGCTTTCTTT. It is translated as CASSVTGSGTEAFF.

In the case of this clone: This may come from a read error, since a much larger clone is one base off. The same CDR3 also results from other DNA sequences found in this sample. The chain uses TRBV6-5 and TRBJ1-2; 7 nucleotides match TRBD1. The CDR3 extends over 15 amino acids. Germline lookup yields CDR1 MNHEY and CDR2 SVGAGI. CDR3 nucleotides: TGTGCCAGCAGGATAGGGGGCGCGGATTCCTATGGCTATACCTTC. Protein product: CASRIGGADSYGYTF.

V gene TRBV23-1 combines with J gene TRBJ2-7; D might be TRBD2 (5 bases). TRBV23-1 is reported as an ORF; its role is uncertain. V lost 7 bases, J lost 0 bases, and 22 bases lay in between. The CDR3 consists of 17 residues. In DNA form, the CDR3 reads TGCGCCAGCACCCTATGGTGGGCGGGCGAGCCCTCCTACGAGCAGTACTTC. It is translated as CASTLWWAGEPSYEQYF.

The rearrangement joins TRBV2 to TRBJ1-1; no reliable D call. Per germline, CDR1 SNHLY and CDR2 FYNNEI. The ends were cut back, 2 bases at V and 1 base at J, with 2 bases in the middle. The CDR3 spans 12 residues. The CDR3 region is CASSERNTEAFF. CDR3 bases: TGTGCCAGCAGTGAAAGGAACACTGAAGCTTTCTTT.

V is TRBV5-1 and J is TRBJ2-7; 9 bases line up with TRBD1. There are 15 residues in the CDR3. The junction had 8 bases not matched to a gene; V was cut back by 3 bases and J by 4 bases. Germline CDR1 is SGHRS and CDR2 is YFSETQ. CDR3 nucleotides: TGCGCCAGCAGCTACTATTCCGGGACAGGGTACGAGCAGTACTTC. Translation gives CASSYYSGTGYEQYF.

The chain joins TRBV5-1 to TRBJ2-1; 9 nucleotides match TRBD2. This CDR3 comprises 15 residues. The ends lost 1 base at V and 8 bases at J; junction bases unmatched: 7. CDR1 is SGHRS and CDR2 is YFSETQ in the germline V gene. CDR3: CASSLYQREVHEQFF. For the CDR3, the DNA is TGCGCCAGCAGCTTGTATCAGCGGGAGGTTCATGAGCAGTTCTTC. Drawing the rest from reference TRBV5-1 and TRBJ2-1, the complete variable domain is KAGVTQTPRYLIKTRGQQVTLSCSPISGHRSVSWYQQTPGQGLQFLFEYFSETQRNKGNFPGRFSGRQFSNSRSEMNVSTLELGDSALYLCASSLYQREVHEQFFGPGTRLTVL.

This chain uses TRBV7-2 with TRBJ2-5; D may be TRBD2 (5 bases). The CDR3 has 16 residues. Germline assignment: CDR1 SGHTA and CDR2 FQGNSA. V lost 7 bases and J 4 bases, leaving 22 bases between the germline ends. The CDR3 sequence: CASTPGGSRSSETQYF. CDR3 coding DNA: TGTGCCAGCACCCCCGGAGGTTCCAGGTCGTCAGAGACCCAGTACTTC.

V is TRBV5-1 and J is TRBJ1-1; no clear D gene. Trimming left V 0 bases short and J 5 bases short, with 11 bases between. Germline V gives CDR1 SGHRS, CDR2 YFSETQ. The CDR3 loop spans 14 amino acids. The CDR3 DNA is TGCGCCAGCAGCTTGGGCCGAGCCCAAACTGAAGCTTTCTTT. Translating it yields CASSLGRAQTEAFF.

The V and J genes are TRBV5-1 and TRBJ2-1; D not resolved. Germline loops: CDR1 SGHRS, CDR2 YFSETQ. Trimming removed 5 bases from V and 4 bases from J, with 10 bases in between. This CDR3 is 13 amino acids long. In nucleotides, the CDR3 is TGCGCCAGCAGATTTGACTTGTACAATGAGCAGTTCTTC. This codes for CASRFDLYNEQFF.

This rearrangement joins TRBV19 to TRBJ1-2, with D perhaps TRBD1 (6 bases). Germline lookup yields CDR1 LNHDA and CDR2 SQIVND (reference sequence). The V end lost 5 bases, the J end lost 7 bases, and 17 bases lay between the germline ends. The CDR3 length is 14 residues. DNA for the CDR3: TGTGCCAGTAGTCCATTACAGGGAGTAGGTGGCTACACCTTC. It codes for CASSPLQGVGGYTF.

The V call is TRBV5-4, the J call TRBJ2-5, with TRBD2 identical over 7 bases. The CDR3 consists of 14 residues. Germline V CDR1 and CDR2: SGHNT, YYREEE (reference sequence). V dropped 0 bases and J dropped 5; count of bases not matched to a gene: 4. The CDR3 here is CASSLGREGETQYF. CDR3 nucleotides: TGTGCCAGCAGCTTGGGGAGGGAGGGGGAGACCCAGTACTTC.

The CDR3 nucleotides read TGCAGCGTTTCGCGGGGGGGGGCGAACACTGAAGCTTTCTTT. Translating gives CSVSRGGANTEAFF. The J gene is TRBJ1-1, the V gene TRBV29-1, with D possibly matching TRBD1 (6 bases). Germline loops: CDR1 SQVTM, CDR2 ANQGSEA. With 5 bases removed from V and 1 base from J, the gap between germline ends came to 14 bases. This CDR3 spans 14 amino acids.

This chain connects TRBV6-1 to TRBJ1-3; D remains ambiguous. Germline V gene lookup returns CDR1 MNHNS and CDR2 SASEGT. Deletions cut 7 bases from V and 0 bases from J, with 4 bases between. The CDR3 totals 12 residues. CDR3 sequence reads: CASISSGNTIYF. The CDR3 bases are TGTGCCAGCATAAGCTCTGGAAACACCATATATTTT.

The chain couples TRBV7-6 to TRBJ1-3, with D possibly being TRBD1 (5 bases). Per germline, CDR1 SGHVS and CDR2 FNYEAQ. The CDR3 consists of 15 residues. V dropped 5 bases and J dropped 0 bases, with 11 bases sitting between them. This chain's CDR3 is CASSPTGYSGNTIYF. DNA of the CDR3: TGTGCCAGCAGCCCTACAGGCTACTCTGGAAACACCATATATTTT.

CDR3 bases: TGTGCCATCCAAGATTCAGGGACTAGCGGCCAAGAGACCCAGTACTTC. Amino acids: CAIQDSGTSGQETQYF. The chain combines TRBV10-3 with TRBJ2-5; TRBD2 matches at 11 bases. After removal of 8 bases from V and 1 base from J, the junction contained 9 bases not matched to a gene. The CDR3 has 16 amino acids. Germline CDR1 and CDR2: ENHRY and SYGVKD.

V is TRBV27 and J is TRBJ2-7; the D gene is possibly TRBD1 (6 bases). Looked up from germline, CDR1 is MNHEY and CDR2 is SMNVEV (reference sequence). V was trimmed by 6 bases and J by 6 bases, leaving 12 bases between them. The length of the CDR3 is 12 residues. The DNA for the CDR3 is TGTGCCAGCAGAAACAGGGTTCTCGAGCAGTACTTC. Its translation is CASRNRVLEQYF.

This clone showed up just a few times. The chain is built from TRBV28 and TRBJ1-5, with D possibly being TRBD1 (6 bases). CDR1 MDHEN and CDR2 SYDVKM come from the germline V gene. V lost 8 bases and J lost 5, with 13 bases in between. The CDR3 spans 13 residues. The CDR3: CASATGMDQPQHF. CDR3 sequence (DNA): TGTGCCAGCGCTACAGGGATGGATCAGCCCCAGCATTTT.

This clone has a single count. The gene calls are TRBV7-3 and TRBJ1-2, with 12 bases aligning to TRBD1. Per germline, CDR1 SGHTA and CDR2 FQGTGA. This CDR3 is built from 16 residues. Trimming removed 5 bases from V and 2 bases from J; junction bases left unmatched: 6. DNA for the CDR3: TGTGCCAGCAGCGAGAGAGGGACAGGGGGCAACTATGGCTACACCTTC. Translating it yields CASSERGTGGNYGYTF.

This chain connects TRBV19 to TRBJ1-5; D call uncertain. Per the germline V gene, CDR1 is LNHDA and CDR2 is SQIVND (reference sequence). Trimming stripped 9 bases from V and 7 bases from J, with 7 bases between. This CDR3 contains 10 residues. Here the CDR3 reads CASTQQPQHF. The CDR3 DNA reads as TGTGCCAGCACGCAGCAGCCCCAGCATTTT.

The gene calls are TRBV6-1 and TRBJ1-5; no firm D call. V lost 5 bases, J lost 0 bases, and 5 bases lay in between. The CDR3 extends over 13 amino acids. Germline-derived CDR1 and CDR2 are MNHNS and SASEGT. CDR3 nucleotide sequence: TGTGCCAGCAGTAAGGATAGCAATCAGCCCCAGCATTTT. It codes for CASSKDSNQPQHF.